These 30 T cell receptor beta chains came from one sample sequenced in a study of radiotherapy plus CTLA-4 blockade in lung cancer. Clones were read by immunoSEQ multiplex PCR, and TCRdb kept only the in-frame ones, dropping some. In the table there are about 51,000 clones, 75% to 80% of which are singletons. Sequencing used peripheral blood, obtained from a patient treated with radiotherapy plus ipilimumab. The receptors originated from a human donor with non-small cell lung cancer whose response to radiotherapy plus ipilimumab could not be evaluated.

CDR3 in amino acids: CASSGGANTGELFF. In DNA, the CDR3 is TGCGCCAGCAGTGGCGGGGCCAACACCGGGGAGCTGTTTTTT. V is TRBV5-1 and J is TRBJ2-2; perhaps TRBD2 as D (6 bases). The ends were cut back, 5 bases at V and 2 bases at J, with 10 bases in the middle. CDR3 size: 14 residues. Germline values: CDR1 SGHRS, CDR2 YFSETQ.

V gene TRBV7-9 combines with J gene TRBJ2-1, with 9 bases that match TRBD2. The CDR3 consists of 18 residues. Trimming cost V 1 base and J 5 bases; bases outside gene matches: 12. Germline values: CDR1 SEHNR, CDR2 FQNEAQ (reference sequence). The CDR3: CASSLVVRTSAHDNEQFF. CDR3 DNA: TGTGCCAGCAGCTTAGTCGTCAGGACTAGCGCCCATGACAATGAGCAGTTCTTC. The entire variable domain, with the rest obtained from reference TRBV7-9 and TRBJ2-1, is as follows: DTGVSQNPRHKITKRGQNVTFRCDPISEHNRLYWYRQTLGQGPEFLTYFQNEAQLEKSRLLSDRFSAERPKGSFSTLEIQRTEQGDSAMYLCASSLVVRTSAHDNEQFFGPGTRLTVL.

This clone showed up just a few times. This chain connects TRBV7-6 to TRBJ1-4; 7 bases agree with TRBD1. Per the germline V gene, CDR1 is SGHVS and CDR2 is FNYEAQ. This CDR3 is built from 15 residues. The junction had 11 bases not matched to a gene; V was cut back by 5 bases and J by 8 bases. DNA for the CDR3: TGTGCCAGCAGCGCACAACAGGGGTCGAGGGAAAAACTGTTTTTT. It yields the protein CASSAQQGSREKLFF.

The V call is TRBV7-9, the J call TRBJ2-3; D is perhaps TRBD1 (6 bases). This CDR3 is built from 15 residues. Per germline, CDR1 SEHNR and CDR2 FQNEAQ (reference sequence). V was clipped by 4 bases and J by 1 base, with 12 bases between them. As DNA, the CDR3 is TGTGCCAGCAGCTACAGGGAACTTCGCACAGATACGCAGTATTTT. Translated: CASSYRELRTDTQYF.

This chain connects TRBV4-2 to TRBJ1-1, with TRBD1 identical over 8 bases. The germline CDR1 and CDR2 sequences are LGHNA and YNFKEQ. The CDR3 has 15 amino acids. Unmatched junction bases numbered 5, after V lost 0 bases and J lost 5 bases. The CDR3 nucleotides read TGTGCCAGCAGCCAAGACCGGACAGGGTATACTGAAGCTTTCTTT. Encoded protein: CASSQDRTGYTEAFF.

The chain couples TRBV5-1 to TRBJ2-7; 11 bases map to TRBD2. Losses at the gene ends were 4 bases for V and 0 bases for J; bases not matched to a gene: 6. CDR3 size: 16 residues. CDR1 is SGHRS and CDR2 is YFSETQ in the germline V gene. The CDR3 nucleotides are TGCGCCAGCAGCGAGACTAGCGGGGTGAGCTCCTACGAGCAGTACTTC. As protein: CASSETSGVSSYEQYF.

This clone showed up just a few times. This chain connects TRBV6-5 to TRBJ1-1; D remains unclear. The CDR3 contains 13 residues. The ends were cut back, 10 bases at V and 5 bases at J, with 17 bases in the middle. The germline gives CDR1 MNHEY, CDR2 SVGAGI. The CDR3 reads CATLGLRRTEAFF. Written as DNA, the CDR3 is TGTGCCACCCTAGGACTCAGGCGGACTGAAGCTTTCTTT.

Here the CDR3 reads CASSPTKDWTNYGYTF. Written as DNA, the CDR3 is TGTGCCAGCTCACCCACAAAGGACTGGACTAACTATGGCTACACCTTC. V usage is TRBV18 and J usage is TRBJ1-2; D call uncertain. The CDR3 runs 16 residues. The V gene lost 3 bases and the J gene lost 0 bases, with 14 bases spanning the gap. Germline V lookup: CDR1 KGHSH, CDR2 LQKENI. Based on the CDR3 plus reference TRBV18 and TRBJ1-2, the full variable domain is NAGVMQNPRHLVRRRGQEARLRCSPMKGHSHVYWYRQLPEEGLKFMVYLQKENIIDESGMPKERFSAEFPKEGPSILRIQQVVRGDSAAYFCASSPTKDWTNYGYTFGSGTRLTVV.

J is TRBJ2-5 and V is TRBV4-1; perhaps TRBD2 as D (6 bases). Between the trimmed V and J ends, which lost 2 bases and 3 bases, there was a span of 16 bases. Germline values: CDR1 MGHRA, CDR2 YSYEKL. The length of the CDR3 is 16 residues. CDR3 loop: CASSQPGRRVEETQYF. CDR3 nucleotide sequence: TGCGCCAGCAGCCAACCCGGGCGGAGGGTGGAAGAGACCCAGTACTTC.

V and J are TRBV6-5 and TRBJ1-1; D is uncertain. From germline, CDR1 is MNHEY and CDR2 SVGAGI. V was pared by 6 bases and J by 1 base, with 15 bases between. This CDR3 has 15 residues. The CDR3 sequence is CASSPASVTNTEAFF. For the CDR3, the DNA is TGTGCCAGCAGCCCAGCGAGCGTAACGAACACTGAAGCTTTCTTT.

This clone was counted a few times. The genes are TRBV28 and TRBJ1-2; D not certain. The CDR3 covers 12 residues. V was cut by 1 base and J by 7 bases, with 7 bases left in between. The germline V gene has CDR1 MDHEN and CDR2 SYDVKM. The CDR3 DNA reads TGTGCCAGCAGTTTATATTCTCGTGGCTACACCTTC. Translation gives CASSLYSRGYTF.

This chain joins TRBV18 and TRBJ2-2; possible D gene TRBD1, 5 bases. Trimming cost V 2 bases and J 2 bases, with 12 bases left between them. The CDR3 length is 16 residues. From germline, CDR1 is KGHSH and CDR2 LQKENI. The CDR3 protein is CASSPSAGQNTGELFF. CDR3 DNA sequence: TGTGCCAGCTCACCATCGGCAGGGCAAAACACCGGGGAGCTGTTTTTT.

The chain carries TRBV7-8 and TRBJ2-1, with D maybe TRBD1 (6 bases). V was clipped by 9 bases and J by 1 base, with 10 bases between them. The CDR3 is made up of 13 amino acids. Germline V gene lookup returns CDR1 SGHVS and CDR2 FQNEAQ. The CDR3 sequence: CASARGSYNEQFF. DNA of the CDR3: TGTGCCAGTGCGAGGGGGTCCTACAATGAGCAGTTCTTC.

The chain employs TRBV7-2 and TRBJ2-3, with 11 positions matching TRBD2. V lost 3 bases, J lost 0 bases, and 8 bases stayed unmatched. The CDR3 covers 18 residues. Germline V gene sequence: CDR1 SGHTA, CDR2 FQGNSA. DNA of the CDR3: TGTGCCAGCAGCTTTAGGCTAGCGGGGGGCATGAGCACAGATACGCAGTATTTT. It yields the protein CASSFRLAGGMSTDTQYF. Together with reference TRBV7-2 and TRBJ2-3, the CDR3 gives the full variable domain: GAGVSQSPSNKVTEKGKDVELRCDPISGHTALYWYRQSLGQGLEFLIYFQGNSAPDKSGLPSDRFSAERTGGSVSTLTIQRTQQEDSAVYLCASSFRLAGGMSTDTQYFGPGTRLTVL.

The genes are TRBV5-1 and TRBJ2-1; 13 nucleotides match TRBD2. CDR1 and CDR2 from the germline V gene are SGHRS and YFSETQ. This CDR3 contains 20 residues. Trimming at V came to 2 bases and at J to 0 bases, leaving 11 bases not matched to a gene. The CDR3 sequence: CASSFLPPGLAGISYNEQFF. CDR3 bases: TGCGCCAGCAGCTTCTTGCCCCCGGGACTAGCGGGGATCTCCTACAATGAGCAGTTCTTC.

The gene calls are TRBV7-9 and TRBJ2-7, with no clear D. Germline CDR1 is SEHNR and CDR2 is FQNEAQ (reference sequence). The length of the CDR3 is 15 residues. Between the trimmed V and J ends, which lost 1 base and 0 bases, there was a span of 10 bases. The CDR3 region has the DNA TGTGCCAGCAGCTTAGTTTTGGGCGCCTCCTACGAGCAGTACTTC. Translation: CASSLVLGASYEQYF.

The CDR3, as DNA: TGTGCCAGTAGTATGGTTCCCCTCACTACCGCAGCGTATTTT. This codes for CASSMVPLTTAAYF. The chain couples TRBV19 to TRBJ2-3; D uncertain. V was trimmed by 3 bases and J by 14 bases, leaving 21 bases between them. The CDR3 loop spans 14 amino acids. CDR1 is LNHDA and CDR2 is SQIVND in the germline V gene (reference sequence).

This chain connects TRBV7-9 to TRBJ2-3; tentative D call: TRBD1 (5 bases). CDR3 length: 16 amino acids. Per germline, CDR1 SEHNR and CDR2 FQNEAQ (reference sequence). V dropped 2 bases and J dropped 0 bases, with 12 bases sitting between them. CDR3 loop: CASSLRQIASTDTQYF. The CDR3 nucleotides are TGTGCCAGCAGCTTAAGACAGATTGCTAGCACAGATACGCAGTATTTT.

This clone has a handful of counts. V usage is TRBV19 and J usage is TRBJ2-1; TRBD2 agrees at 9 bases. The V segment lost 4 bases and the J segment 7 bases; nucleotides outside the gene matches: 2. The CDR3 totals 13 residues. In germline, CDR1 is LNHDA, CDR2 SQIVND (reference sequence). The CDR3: CASSTGLANEQFF. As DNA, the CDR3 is TGTGCCAGTAGTACCGGACTAGCGAATGAGCAGTTCTTC.

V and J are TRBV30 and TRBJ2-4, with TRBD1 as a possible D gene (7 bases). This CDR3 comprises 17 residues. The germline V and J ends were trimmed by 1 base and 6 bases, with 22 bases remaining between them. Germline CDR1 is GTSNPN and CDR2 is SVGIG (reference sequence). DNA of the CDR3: TGTGCCTGGAGTGGAAGATTGGCAGGGGGAGGTGTAAACATTCAGTACTTC. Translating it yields CAWSGRLAGGGVNIQYF.

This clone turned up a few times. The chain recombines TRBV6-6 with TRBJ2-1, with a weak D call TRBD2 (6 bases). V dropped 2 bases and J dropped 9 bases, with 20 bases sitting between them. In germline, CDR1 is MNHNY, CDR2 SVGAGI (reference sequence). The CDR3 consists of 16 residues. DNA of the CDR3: TGTGCCAGCAGTTACGGAGGAGGGCCCCAGGAGATTGAGCAGTTCTTC. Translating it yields CASSYGGGPQEIEQFF.

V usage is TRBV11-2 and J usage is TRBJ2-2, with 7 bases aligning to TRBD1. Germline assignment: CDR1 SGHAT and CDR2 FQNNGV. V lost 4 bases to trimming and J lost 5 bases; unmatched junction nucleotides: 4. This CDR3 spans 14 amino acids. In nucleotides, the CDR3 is TGTGCCAGCAGCTCCAGCAGGGGGACCGGGGAGCTGTTTTTT. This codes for CASSSSRGTGELFF.

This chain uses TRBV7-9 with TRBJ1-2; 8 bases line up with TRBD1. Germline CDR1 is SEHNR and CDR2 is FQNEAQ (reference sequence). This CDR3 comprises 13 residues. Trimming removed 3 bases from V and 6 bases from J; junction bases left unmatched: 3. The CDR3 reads CASSLTGENGYTF. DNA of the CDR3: TGTGCCAGCAGCTTGACAGGGGAGAATGGCTACACCTTC.

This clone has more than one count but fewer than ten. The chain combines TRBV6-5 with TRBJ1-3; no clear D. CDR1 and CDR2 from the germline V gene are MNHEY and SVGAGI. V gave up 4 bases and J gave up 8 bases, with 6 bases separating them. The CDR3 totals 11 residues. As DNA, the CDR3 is TGTGCCAGCAGTTCGGGGTACACCATATATTTT. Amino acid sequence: CASSSGYTIYF.

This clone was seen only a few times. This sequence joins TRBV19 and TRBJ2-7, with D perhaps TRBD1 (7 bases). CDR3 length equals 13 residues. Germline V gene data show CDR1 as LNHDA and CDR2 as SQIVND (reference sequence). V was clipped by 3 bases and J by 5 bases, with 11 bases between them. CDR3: CASSIGGGHEQYF. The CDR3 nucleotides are TGTGCCAGTAGTATCGGAGGGGGCCACGAGCAGTACTTC.

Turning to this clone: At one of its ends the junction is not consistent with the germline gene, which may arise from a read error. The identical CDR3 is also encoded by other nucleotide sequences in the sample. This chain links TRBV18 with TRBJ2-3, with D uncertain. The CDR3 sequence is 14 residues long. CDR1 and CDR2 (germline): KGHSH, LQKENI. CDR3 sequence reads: CASSPPLSTDTQYF. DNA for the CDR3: TGTGCCAGCTCACCACCCCTATCCACAGATACACAGTATTTT. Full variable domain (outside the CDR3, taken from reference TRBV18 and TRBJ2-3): NAGVMQNPRHLVRRRGQEARLRCSPMKGHSHVYWYRQLPEEGLKFMVYLQKENIIDESGMPKERFSAEFPKEGPSILRIQQVVRGDSAAYFCASSPPLSTDTQYFGPGTRLTVL.

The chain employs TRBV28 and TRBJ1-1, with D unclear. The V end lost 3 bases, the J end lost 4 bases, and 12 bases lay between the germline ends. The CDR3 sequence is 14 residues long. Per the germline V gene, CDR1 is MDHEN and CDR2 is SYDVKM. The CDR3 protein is CASSFFQAGTEAFF. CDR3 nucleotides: TGTGCCAGCAGTTTCTTTCAGGCGGGCACTGAAGCTTTCTTT.

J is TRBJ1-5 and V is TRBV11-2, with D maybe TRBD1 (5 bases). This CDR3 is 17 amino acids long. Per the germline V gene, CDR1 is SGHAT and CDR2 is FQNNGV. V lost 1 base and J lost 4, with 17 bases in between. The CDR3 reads CASSLGGLGSLNQPQHF. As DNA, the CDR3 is TGTGCCAGCAGCTTAGGGGGCTTAGGCAGCTTGAATCAGCCCCAGCATTTT.

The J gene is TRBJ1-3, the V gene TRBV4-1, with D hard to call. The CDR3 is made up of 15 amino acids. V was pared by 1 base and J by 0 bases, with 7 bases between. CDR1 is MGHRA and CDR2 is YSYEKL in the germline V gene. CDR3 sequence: CASSQVESSGNTIYF. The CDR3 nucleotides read TGCGCCAGCAGCCAAGTTGAGAGCTCTGGAAACACCATATATTTT.

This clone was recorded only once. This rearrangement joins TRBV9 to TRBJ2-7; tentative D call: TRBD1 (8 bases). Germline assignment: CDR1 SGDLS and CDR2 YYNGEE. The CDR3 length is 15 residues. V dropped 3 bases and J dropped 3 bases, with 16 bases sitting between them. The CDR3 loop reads CASSETGEGHYEQYF. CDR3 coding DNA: TGTGCCAGCAGCGAGACAGGGGAGGGCCACTACGAGCAGTACTTC.